This TCR beta chain was retrieved from a study of T cells in Graves' hyperthyroidism and ophthalmopathy. This clonotype was seen only a few times. TCR beta CDR3 region amplification was performed from RNA transcripts. Researchers ran a first-round RT-PCR on the TCR CDR3 using the HTBI primer set. From the multiplex PCR reads, TCRdb called clonotypes with MiXCR, one entry per CDR3 protein. The sample gives roughly 160,000 distinct CDR3 sequences, roughly 9.4% of which show up once; approximately 20% is in the top ten. With V trimmed by 1 base and J by 4 bases, 4 bases remained unmatched. CDR1 and CDR2 (germline): LGHNA, YNFKEQ. This CDR3 is built from 16 residues.

The sequence derives from a woman in her late teens or twenties with Graves' hyperthyroidism that later progressed to Graves' ophthalmopathy. The chain couples TRBV4-2 to TRBJ2-1, with TRBD2 identical over 10 bases. Specimen: blood. CDR3 in amino acids: CASSQVERGGYNEQFF. CDR3 sequence (DNA): TGTGCCAGCAGCCAAGTTGAGCGGGGGGGTTACAATGAGCAGTTCTTC.